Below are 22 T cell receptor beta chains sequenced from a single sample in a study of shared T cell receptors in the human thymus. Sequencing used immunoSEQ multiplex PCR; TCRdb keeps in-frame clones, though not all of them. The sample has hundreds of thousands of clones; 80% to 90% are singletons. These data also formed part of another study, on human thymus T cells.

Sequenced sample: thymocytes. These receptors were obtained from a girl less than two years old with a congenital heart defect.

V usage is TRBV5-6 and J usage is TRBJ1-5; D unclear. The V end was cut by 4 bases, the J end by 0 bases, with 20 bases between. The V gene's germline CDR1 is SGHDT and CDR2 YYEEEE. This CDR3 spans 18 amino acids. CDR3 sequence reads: CASSTRGPSAYSNQPQHF. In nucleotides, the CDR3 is TGTGCCAGCAGCACTCGAGGGCCATCAGCGTATAGCAATCAGCCCCAGCATTTT.

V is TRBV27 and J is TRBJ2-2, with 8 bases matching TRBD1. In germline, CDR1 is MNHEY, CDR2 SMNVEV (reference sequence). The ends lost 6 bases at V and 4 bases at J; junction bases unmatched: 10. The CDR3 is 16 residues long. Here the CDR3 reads CASSPSGTGSTGELFF. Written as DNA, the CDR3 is TGTGCCAGCAGCCCTTCCGGGACAGGCTCCACCGGGGAGCTGTTTTTT.

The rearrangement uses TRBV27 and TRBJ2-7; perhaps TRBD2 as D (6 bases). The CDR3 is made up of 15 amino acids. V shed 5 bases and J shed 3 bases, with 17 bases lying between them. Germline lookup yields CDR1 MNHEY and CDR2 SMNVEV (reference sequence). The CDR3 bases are TGTGCCAGCAGTCCCCGGGTCCGGGGGAACTACGAGCAGTACTTC. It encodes CASSPRVRGNYEQYF.

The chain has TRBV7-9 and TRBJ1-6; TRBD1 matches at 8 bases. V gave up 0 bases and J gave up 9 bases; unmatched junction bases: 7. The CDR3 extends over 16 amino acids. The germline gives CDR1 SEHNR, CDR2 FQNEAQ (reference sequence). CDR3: CASSLAGRQGCSPLHF. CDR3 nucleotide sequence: TGTGCCAGCAGCTTAGCGGGAAGACAGGGGTGTTCACCCCTCCACTTT.

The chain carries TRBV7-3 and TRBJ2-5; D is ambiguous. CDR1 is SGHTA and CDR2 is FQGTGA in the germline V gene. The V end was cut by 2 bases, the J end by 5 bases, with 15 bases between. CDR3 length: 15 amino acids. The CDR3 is CASSLFGRVGETQYF. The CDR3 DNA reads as TGTGCCAGCAGCTTATTCGGTCGGGTTGGGGAGACCCAGTACTTC.

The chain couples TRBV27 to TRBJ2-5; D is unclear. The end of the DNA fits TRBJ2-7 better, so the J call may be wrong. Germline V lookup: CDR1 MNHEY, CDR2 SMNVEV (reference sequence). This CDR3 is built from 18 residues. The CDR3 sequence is CASSLYPTFFSGLYEQYF. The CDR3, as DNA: TGTGCCAGCAGTTTATACCCGACGTTTTTTTCTGGGCTTTACGAGCAGTACTTC.

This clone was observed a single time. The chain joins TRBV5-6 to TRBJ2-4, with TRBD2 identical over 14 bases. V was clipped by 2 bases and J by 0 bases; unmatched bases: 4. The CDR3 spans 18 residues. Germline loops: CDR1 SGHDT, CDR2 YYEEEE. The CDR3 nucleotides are TGTGCCAGCAGCTTAGGACTAGCGGGGGGCCGAGCCAAAAACATTCAGTACTTC. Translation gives CASSLGLAGGRAKNIQYF.

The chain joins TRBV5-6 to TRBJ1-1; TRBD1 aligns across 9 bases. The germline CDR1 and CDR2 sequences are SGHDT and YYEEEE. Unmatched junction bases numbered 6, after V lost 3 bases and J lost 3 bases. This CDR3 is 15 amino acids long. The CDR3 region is CASSWDRVADTEAFF. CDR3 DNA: TGTGCCAGCAGCTGGGACAGGGTGGCGGACACTGAAGCTTTCTTT.

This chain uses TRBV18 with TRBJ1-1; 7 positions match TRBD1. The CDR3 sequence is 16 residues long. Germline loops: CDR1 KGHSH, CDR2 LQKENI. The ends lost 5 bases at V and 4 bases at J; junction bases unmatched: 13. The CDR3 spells CASSTPPTGEATEAFF. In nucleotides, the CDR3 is TGTGCCAGCTCAACTCCCCCAACAGGGGAAGCCACTGAAGCTTTCTTT.

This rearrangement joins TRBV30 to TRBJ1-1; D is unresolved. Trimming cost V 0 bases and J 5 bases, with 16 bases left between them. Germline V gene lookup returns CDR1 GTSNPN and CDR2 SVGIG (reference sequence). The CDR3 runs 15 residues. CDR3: CAWSVYEPLRTEAFF. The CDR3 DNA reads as TGTGCCTGGAGTGTATACGAGCCTCTGAGGACTGAAGCTTTCTTT.

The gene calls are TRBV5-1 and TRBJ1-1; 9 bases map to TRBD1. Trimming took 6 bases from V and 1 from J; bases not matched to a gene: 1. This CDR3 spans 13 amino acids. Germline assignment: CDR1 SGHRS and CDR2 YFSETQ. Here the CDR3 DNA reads TGCGCCAGCAAGGACAGGGGGAACACTGAAGCTTTCTTT. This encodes CASKDRGNTEAFF.

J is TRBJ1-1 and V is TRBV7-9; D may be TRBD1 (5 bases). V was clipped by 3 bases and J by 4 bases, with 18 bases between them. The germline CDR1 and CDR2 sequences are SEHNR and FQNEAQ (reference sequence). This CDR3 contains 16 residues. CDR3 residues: CASSFHGWGSVTEAFF. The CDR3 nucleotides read TGTGCCAGCAGCTTCCATGGATGGGGCTCGGTCACTGAAGCTTTCTTT.

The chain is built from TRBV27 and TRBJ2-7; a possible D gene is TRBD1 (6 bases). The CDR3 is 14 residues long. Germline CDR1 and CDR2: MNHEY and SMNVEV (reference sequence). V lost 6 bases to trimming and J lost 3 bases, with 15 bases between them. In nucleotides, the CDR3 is TGTGCCAGCAGGGTCCGGGACAACGACTACGAGCAGTACTTC. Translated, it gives CASRVRDNDYEQYF.

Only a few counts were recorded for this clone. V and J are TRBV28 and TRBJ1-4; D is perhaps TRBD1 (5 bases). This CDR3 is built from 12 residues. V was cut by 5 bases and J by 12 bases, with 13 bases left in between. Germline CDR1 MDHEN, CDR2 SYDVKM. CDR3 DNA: TGTGCCAGCAGTCTTGGGGGGGAGGAACTGTTTTTT. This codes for CASSLGGEELFF. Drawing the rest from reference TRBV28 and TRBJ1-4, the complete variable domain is DVKVTQSSRYLVKRTGEKVFLECVQDMDHENMFWYRQDPGLGLRLIYFSYDVKMKEKGDIPEGYSVSREKKERFSLILESASTNQTSMYLCASSLGGEELFFGSGTQLSVL.

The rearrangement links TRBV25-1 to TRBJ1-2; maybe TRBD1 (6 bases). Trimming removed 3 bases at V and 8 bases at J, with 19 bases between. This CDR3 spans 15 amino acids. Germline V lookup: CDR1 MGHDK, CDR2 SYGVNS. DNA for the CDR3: TGTGCCAGCAGTGAGTCCGGACAGTCTGATGGGGGCTACACCTTC. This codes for CASSESGQSDGGYTF.

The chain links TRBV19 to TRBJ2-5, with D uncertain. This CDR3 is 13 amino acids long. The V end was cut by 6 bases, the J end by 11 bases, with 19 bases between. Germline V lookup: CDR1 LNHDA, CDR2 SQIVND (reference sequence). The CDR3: CASSALSWSEQYF. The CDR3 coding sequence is TGTGCCAGTAGCGCGCTAAGTTGGTCGGAGCAGTACTTC.

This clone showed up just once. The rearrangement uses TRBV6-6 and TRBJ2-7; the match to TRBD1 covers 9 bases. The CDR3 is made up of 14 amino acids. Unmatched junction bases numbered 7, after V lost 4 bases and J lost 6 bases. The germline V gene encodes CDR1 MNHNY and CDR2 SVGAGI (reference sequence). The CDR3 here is CASSSGQGKGEQYF. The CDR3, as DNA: TGTGCCAGCAGTTCCGGACAGGGGAAGGGCGAGCAGTACTTC.

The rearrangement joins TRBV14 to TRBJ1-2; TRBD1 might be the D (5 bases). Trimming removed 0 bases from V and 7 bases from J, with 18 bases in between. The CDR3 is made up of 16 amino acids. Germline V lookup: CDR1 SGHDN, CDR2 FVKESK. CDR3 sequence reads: CASSQDGFRGWGGYTF. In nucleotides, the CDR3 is TGTGCCAGCAGCCAAGATGGCTTTAGGGGTTGGGGTGGCTACACCTTC.

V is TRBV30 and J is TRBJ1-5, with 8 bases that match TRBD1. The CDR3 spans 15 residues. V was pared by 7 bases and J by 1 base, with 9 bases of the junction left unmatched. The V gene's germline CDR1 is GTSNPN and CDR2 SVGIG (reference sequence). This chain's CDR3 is CASMTGEGSNQPQHF. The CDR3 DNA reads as TGTGCCTCCATGACAGGGGAAGGAAGCAATCAGCCCCAGCATTTT.

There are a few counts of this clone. CDR3 sequence: CASSLVGDSEAFF. In nucleotides, the CDR3 is TGTGCCAGCAGCTTAGTTGGTGACAGTGAAGCTTTCTTT. The chain uses TRBV7-9 and TRBJ1-1; tentatively, D is TRBD1 (5 bases). The germline V and J ends were trimmed by 1 base and 7 bases, with 10 bases remaining between them. This CDR3 is 13 amino acids long. From germline, CDR1 is SEHNR and CDR2 FQNEAQ (reference sequence).

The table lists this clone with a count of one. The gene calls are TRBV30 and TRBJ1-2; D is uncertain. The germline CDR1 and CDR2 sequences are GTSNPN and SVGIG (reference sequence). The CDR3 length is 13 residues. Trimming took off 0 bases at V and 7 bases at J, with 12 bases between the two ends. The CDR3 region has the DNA TGTGCCTGGAGTGTAAGGGAGATAGGTGGCTACACCTTC. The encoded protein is CAWSVREIGGYTF.

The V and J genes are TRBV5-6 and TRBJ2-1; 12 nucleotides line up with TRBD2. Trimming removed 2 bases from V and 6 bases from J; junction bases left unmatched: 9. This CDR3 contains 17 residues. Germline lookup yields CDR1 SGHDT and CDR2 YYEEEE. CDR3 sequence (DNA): TGTGCCAGCAGCTTCCCTCCTAGCGGGGGGGCGTTCAATGAGCAGTTCTTC. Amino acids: CASSFPPSGGAFNEQFF.